This T cell receptor beta chain came from a study of cytomegalovirus exposure and HLA in healthy donors. Broader study findings: The study flagged roughly 150 TCR beta chains as cytomegalovirus-associated. Reports indicated that the classifier achieved high specificity and sensitivity in diagnosing cytomegalovirus status.

On this clone: Its antigen is unidentified.

The assay was immunoSEQ multiplex PCR, and TCRdb's table has in-frame clones only and misses some. The sample gives about 220,000 clones, around nine tenths of which show up once; approximately 2.5% is in the top ten. Germline CDR1 reads MGHRA; CDR2 reads YSYEKL. V was clipped by 1 base and J by 2 bases; unmatched bases: 6. The CDR3 contains 17 residues. This TCR derives from a man between 18 and 29 years old in good health and CMV-seronegative. The chain is built from TRBV4-1 and TRBJ2-5, with 11 bases aligning to TRBD2. Specimen: PBMCs. This CDR3 is CASSQGTSGGQQETQYF. In DNA form, the CDR3 reads TGCGCCAGCAGCCAAGGTACTAGCGGGGGTCAGCAAGAGACCCAGTACTTC.